Each of the 8 T cell receptor beta chains below was sequenced from the same sample in a study of T cells in Graves' hyperthyroidism and ophthalmopathy. RNA transcripts were the template for amplifying TCR beta CDR3 regions. An initial round of RT-PCR targeting the TCR CDR3 relied on the HTBI primer set. From the multiplex PCR reads, TCRdb called clonotypes with MiXCR, one entry per CDR3 protein. The repertoire consists of about 250,000 distinct CDR3 sequences, with approximately 24% occurring once and the leading ten covering roughly 35%. Sequenced material: blood. The receptor set was obtained from a woman in her thirties or forties with Graves' ophthalmopathy.

This clonotype was picked up many times. The CDR3 sequence: CSERRVETQYF. In DNA form, the CDR3 reads TGCAGCGAGCGTCGGGTGGAGACCCAGTACTTC. The chain is built from TRBV20-1 and TRBJ2-5; D remains ambiguous. Germline V gene lookup returns CDR1 DFQATT and CDR2 SNEGSKA (reference sequence). The CDR3 consists of 11 residues.

This clonotype was recorded many times. V gene TRBV2 combines with J gene TRBJ2-7, with D unclear. Trimming removed 4 bases from V and 7 bases from J, with 8 bases in between. The CDR3 has 11 amino acids. Germline V CDR1 and CDR2: SNHLY, FYNNEI. CDR3 sequence: CASSGLREQYF. The CDR3 nucleotides are TGTGCCAGCAGTGGCCTGAGGGAGCAGTACTTC.

This rearrangement joins TRBV10-3 to TRBJ1-5, with D unresolved. Germline V CDR1 and CDR2: ENHRY, SYGVKD. The CDR3 has 15 amino acids. V lost 0 bases and J lost 7, with 13 bases in between. The CDR3 protein is CAISESGGSGQPQHF. For the CDR3, the DNA is TGTGCCATCAGTGAGTCGGGAGGATCCGGGCAGCCCCAGCATTTT.

This clonotype has only one observation. The gene calls are TRBV7-2 and TRBJ2-5; 9 positions agree with TRBD2. Germline V CDR1 and CDR2: SGHTA, FQGNSA. The V gene end was trimmed by 5 bases and the J gene end by 9 bases; junction bases not matched to a gene: 19. This CDR3 spans 17 amino acids. The CDR3 sequence: CASSHGSSGMKGESQYF. In DNA, the CDR3 is TGTGCCAGCAGCCACGGGTCTAGCGGGATGAAGGGGGAGTCCCAGTACTTC.

This clonotype was seen repeatedly, ten times or more. V is TRBV7-3 and J is TRBJ2-2; TRBD1 aligns across 7 bases. Germline CDR1 is SGHTA and CDR2 is FQGTGA. Germline trimming cut 6 bases from V and 4 bases from J; bases unmatched to any gene: 5. This CDR3 has 14 amino acids. DNA of the CDR3: TGTGCCAGCAGTTCACAGGGGAGCACCGGGGAGCTGTTTTTT. Its translation is CASSSQGSTGELFF.

This clonotype was observed at least ten times. The V call is TRBV6-1, the J call TRBJ1-5; no firm D call. Germline V gene sequence: CDR1 MNHNS, CDR2 SASEGT. The CDR3 extends over 16 amino acids. The V gene lost 1 base and the J gene lost 0 bases, with 10 bases spanning the gap. Here the CDR3 reads CASSEVRQNSNQPQHF. The CDR3 DNA reads as TGTGCCAGCAGTGAAGTAAGGCAGAATAGCAATCAGCCCCAGCATTTT.

This clonotype has a count of ten or more. The V call is TRBV7-4, the J call TRBJ2-7, with D possibly TRBD2 on 6 matching bases. Germline loops: CDR1 SGHVT, CDR2 SQSDAQ. The CDR3 is made up of 16 amino acids. The V end was cut by 1 base, the J end by 0 bases, with 13 bases between. The CDR3 sequence is CASSLGRGPLSYEQYF. CDR3 in DNA: TGTGCCAGCAGCTTAGGGAGGGGCCCACTCTCCTACGAGCAGTACTTC.

In this sample, this clonotype turned up many times. The V and J genes are TRBV6-1 and TRBJ2-2, with a possible D match to TRBD1 (6 bases). The CDR3 length is 14 residues. Germline CDR1 is MNHNS and CDR2 is SASEGT. Trimming pared 3 bases from V and 7 bases from J, leaving 12 bases between. The CDR3 reads CASSDHRAGGELFF. DNA for the CDR3: TGTGCCAGCAGTGATCACAGGGCGGGCGGGGAGCTGTTTTTT.